The rows below give T cell receptor beta chains drawn from one sample of a study of radiotherapy plus CTLA-4 blockade in lung cancer. The repertoire was sequenced with immunoSEQ multiplex PCR; TCRdb's copy has only in-frame clones and lacks some. The table includes 71,000 or so clones, around 90% detected once. Sequencing was performed on peripheral blood, taken from a patient treated with radiotherapy plus ipilimumab. These receptors came from a human donor with non-small cell lung cancer who had stable disease on radiotherapy plus ipilimumab. CDR3s include the opening cysteine and the closing phenylalanine or tryptophan. Fields, in order: clone size, J gene, D gene, V gene, CDR3 protein, CDR3 DNA. A D gene is named only where the DNA matches it firmly. Not every row has a clone size; where given, it reads once, few, many or a size class.

clone_size: NA
j_call: TRBJ1-5
d_call: NA
v_call: TRBV19
cdr3_aa: CATLGGPQHF
cdr3_nt: TGTGCCACCTTGGGAGGGCCCCAGCATTTT

clone_size: NA
j_call: TRBJ2-2
d_call: NA
v_call: TRBV7-7
cdr3_aa: CASSPPGTSGELFF
cdr3_nt: TGTGCTAGCAGCCCCCCCGGGACCTCCGGGGAGCTGTTTTTT

clone_size: NA
j_call: TRBJ2-2
d_call: NA
v_call: TRBV7-8
cdr3_aa: CASSSYRGTNTGELFF
cdr3_nt: TGTGCCAGCAGTTCCTATAGGGGAACGAACACCGGGGAGCTGTTTTTT

clone_size: NA
j_call: TRBJ2-7
d_call: NA
v_call: TRBV4-2
cdr3_aa: CASSQDLGLIQYF
cdr3_nt: TGTGCCAGCAGCCAAGATCTTGGGCTGATTCAGTACTTC

clone_size: few
j_call: TRBJ2-7
d_call: TRBD1
v_call: TRBV6-1
cdr3_aa: CASRTGSYEQYF
cdr3_nt: TGTGCCAGCAGGACAGGGTCCTACGAGCAGTACTTC

clone_size: NA
j_call: TRBJ2-7
d_call: NA
v_call: TRBV4-1
cdr3_aa: CASSQEEQARVYEQYF
cdr3_nt: TGCGCCAGCAGCCAAGAGGAGCAGGCTAGAGTCTACGAGCAGTACTTC

clone_size: NA
j_call: TRBJ1-1
d_call: NA
v_call: TRBV19
cdr3_aa: CAVTLGGGTEAFF
cdr3_nt: TGTGCCGTGACCTTGGGGGGAGGGACTGAAGCTTTCTTT

clone_size: NA
j_call: TRBJ2-7
d_call: NA
v_call: TRBV11-1
cdr3_aa: CASSLGGTIGSEQYF
cdr3_nt: TGTGCCAGCAGCTTAGGCGGGACCATCGGCTCCGAGCAGTACTTC

clone_size: NA
j_call: TRBJ2-7
d_call: NA
v_call: TRBV27
cdr3_aa: CASSFGGLLYEQYF
cdr3_nt: TGTGCCAGCAGTTTTGGGGGACTTCTCTACGAGCAGTACTTC

clone_size: NA
j_call: TRBJ1-3
d_call: TRBD1
v_call: TRBV29-1
cdr3_aa: CSVNRGDTIYF
cdr3_nt: TGCAGCGTGAACAGGGGAGACACCATATATTTT

clone_size: once
j_call: TRBJ2-1
d_call: TRBD1
v_call: TRBV19
cdr3_aa: CASKGQGTYNEQFF
cdr3_nt: TGTGCCAGCAAAGGACAGGGGACCTACAATGAGCAGTTCTTC

clone_size: NA
j_call: TRBJ1-5
d_call: NA
v_call: TRBV5-1
cdr3_aa: CASSLEGVSNQPQHF
cdr3_nt: TGCGCCAGCAGCTTGGAAGGGGTGAGCAATCAGCCCCAGCATTTT

clone_size: NA
j_call: TRBJ2-7
d_call: NA
v_call: TRBV28
cdr3_aa: CASSLERFRDEQYF
cdr3_nt: TGTGCCAGCAGTTTAGAACGTTTTAGGGACGAGCAGTACTTC

clone_size: NA
j_call: TRBJ2-3
d_call: NA
v_call: TRBV5-1
cdr3_aa: CASLDGASTDTQYF
cdr3_nt: TGCGCCAGCCTAGACGGAGCCAGCACAGATACGCAGTATTTT

clone_size: NA
j_call: TRBJ2-2
d_call: NA
v_call: TRBV30
cdr3_aa: CAWTGGWTENTGELFF
cdr3_nt: TGTGCCTGGACCGGGGGATGGACTGAAAACACCGGGGAGCTGTTTTTT

clone_size: NA
j_call: TRBJ1-1
d_call: NA
v_call: TRBV19
cdr3_aa: CASSIGRRAEAFF
cdr3_nt: TGTGCCAGTAGTATCGGCAGAAGGGCTGAAGCTTTCTTT

clone_size: NA
j_call: TRBJ1-2
d_call: NA
v_call: TRBV4-1
cdr3_aa: CASSQATRDNQIGYTF
cdr3_nt: TGCGCCAGCAGCCAAGCAACTCGGGACAACCAAATAGGCTACACCTTC

clone_size: NA
j_call: TRBJ1-1
d_call: NA
v_call: TRBV28
cdr3_aa: CASIHTEAFF
cdr3_nt: TGTGCCAGCATCCATACTGAAGCTTTCTTT

clone_size: NA
j_call: TRBJ1-2
d_call: NA
v_call: TRBV27
cdr3_aa: CASSLSGSIFNGYTF
cdr3_nt: TGTGCCAGCAGTTTATCAGGGAGCATTTTCAATGGCTACACCTTC

clone_size: once
j_call: TRBJ1-5
d_call: NA
v_call: TRBV7-8
cdr3_aa: CASSPPRGGGASSNQPQHF
cdr3_nt: TGTGCCAGCAGCCCTCCCCGGGGAGGGGGAGCGAGTAGCAATCAGCCCCAGCATTTT

clone_size: NA
j_call: TRBJ1-3
d_call: NA
v_call: TRBV5-5
cdr3_aa: CASRSTTTGNTIYF
cdr3_nt: TGTGCCAGCAGGTCGACTACCACGGGAAACACCATATATTTT

clone_size: NA
j_call: TRBJ1-5
d_call: NA
v_call: TRBV11-2
cdr3_aa: CASSLGPSNQPQHF
cdr3_nt: TGTGCCAGCAGCTTGGGGCCTAGCAATCAGCCCCAGCATTTT

clone_size: once
j_call: TRBJ1-1
d_call: NA
v_call: TRBV18
cdr3_aa: CASSPATGGVNTEAFF
cdr3_nt: TGTGCCAGCTCACCAGCAACGGGAGGGGTGAACACTGAAGCTTTCTTT

clone_size: NA
j_call: TRBJ2-3
d_call: TRBD1
v_call: TRBV9
cdr3_aa: CASSSTGTGGTDTQYF
cdr3_nt: TGTGCCAGCAGCTCAACCGGGACAGGGGGCACAGATACGCAGTATTTT

clone_size: NA
j_call: TRBJ2-1
d_call: NA
v_call: TRBV5-1
cdr3_aa: CASSLDRDRREFF
cdr3_nt: TGCGCCAGCAGCTTGGACCGGGACCGCCGAGAGTTCTTC

clone_size: NA
j_call: TRBJ1-6
d_call: NA
v_call: TRBV27
cdr3_aa: CASSLTGYNSPLHF
cdr3_nt: TGTGCCAGCAGTCTTACGGGCTATAATTCACCCCTCCACTTT

clone_size: once
j_call: TRBJ2-3
d_call: NA
v_call: TRBV10-3
cdr3_aa: CAIRGNWDTQYF
cdr3_nt: TGTGCCATCAGGGGTAATTGGGATACGCAGTATTTT

clone_size: NA
j_call: TRBJ1-6
d_call: NA
v_call: TRBV5-1
cdr3_aa: CASSPLGGGAQISPLHF
cdr3_nt: TGCGCCAGCAGCCCGCTCGGAGGGGGGGCGCAGATTTCACCCCTCCACTTT

clone_size: NA
j_call: TRBJ1-6
d_call: NA
v_call: TRBV10-2
cdr3_aa: CASSTLGAGNSPLHF
cdr3_nt: TGCGCCAGCAGTACCCTAGGGGCCGGTAATTCACCCCTCCACTTT

clone_size: NA
j_call: TRBJ1-4
d_call: NA
v_call: TRBV5-1
cdr3_aa: CASSPVGQGSNEKLFF
cdr3_nt: TGCGCCAGCAGCCCAGTGGGGCAGGGCTCTAATGAAAAACTGTTTTTT

clone_size: NA
j_call: TRBJ1-4
d_call: TRBD1
v_call: TRBV28
cdr3_aa: CASSLGTANEKLFF
cdr3_nt: TGTGCCAGCAGTTTAGGGACAGCTAATGAAAAACTGTTTTTT

clone_size: NA
j_call: TRBJ1-1
d_call: TRBD1
v_call: TRBV11-2
cdr3_aa: CASSLPTGSTEAFF
cdr3_nt: TGTGCCAGCAGCTTACCGACAGGGTCCACTGAAGCTTTCTTT

clone_size: NA
j_call: TRBJ2-6
d_call: NA
v_call: TRBV28
cdr3_aa: CASSPPHSGANVLTF
cdr3_nt: TGTGCCAGCAGTCCCCCCCACTCTGGGGCCAACGTCCTGACTTTC

clone_size: NA
j_call: TRBJ1-1
d_call: NA
v_call: TRBV28
cdr3_aa: CASILGAMGTEAFF
cdr3_nt: TGTGCCAGCATTCTTGGGGCGATGGGGACTGAAGCTTTCTTT

clone_size: NA
j_call: TRBJ2-7
d_call: NA
v_call: TRBV9
cdr3_aa: CASSAEAGLGDEQYF
cdr3_nt: TGTGCCAGCAGCGCGGAGGCGGGACTGGGCGACGAGCAGTACTTC

clone_size: once
j_call: TRBJ2-1
d_call: TRBD2
v_call: TRBV5-4
cdr3_aa: CASSSPTSGRTEQFF
cdr3_nt: TGTGCCAGCAGCTCGCCCACTAGCGGGAGAACTGAGCAGTTCTTC

clone_size: NA
j_call: TRBJ2-3
d_call: TRBD2
v_call: TRBV6-5
cdr3_aa: CASGLAGGSTDTQYF
cdr3_nt: TGTGCCAGCGGCTTAGCGGGAGGGAGCACAGATACGCAGTATTTT

clone_size: NA
j_call: TRBJ1-4
d_call: TRBD1
v_call: TRBV4-2
cdr3_aa: CASSQEPRTGPSTNEKLFF
cdr3_nt: TGTGCCAGCAGCCAGGAGCCCCGGACAGGGCCGTCAACTAATGAAAAACTGTTTTTT

clone_size: NA
j_call: TRBJ1-3
d_call: TRBD1
v_call: TRBV5-4
cdr3_aa: CASSLDPSGQSGNTIYF
cdr3_nt: TGTGCCAGCAGCTTGGATCCCTCGGGACAGTCTGGAAACACCATATATTTT

clone_size: NA
j_call: TRBJ2-7
d_call: TRBD1
v_call: TRBV27
cdr3_aa: CASSLRTGLEQYF
cdr3_nt: TGTGCCAGCAGTTTACGGACAGGTCTCGAGCAGTACTTC

clone_size: once
j_call: TRBJ1-2
d_call: TRBD1
v_call: TRBV7-9
cdr3_aa: CASSPRDRANYGYTF
cdr3_nt: TGTGCCAGCAGCCCTAGGGACAGAGCTAACTATGGCTACACCTTC

clone_size: NA
j_call: TRBJ1-1
d_call: NA
v_call: TRBV6-1
cdr3_aa: CASSVGTEAFF
cdr3_nt: TGTGCCAGCAGTGTCGGGACTGAAGCTTTCTTT

clone_size: once
j_call: TRBJ1-1
d_call: NA
v_call: TRBV20-1
cdr3_aa: CSARRNTEAFF
cdr3_nt: TGCAGTGCTAGGCGGAACACTGAAGCTTTCTTT

clone_size: once
j_call: TRBJ2-1
d_call: NA
v_call: TRBV11-2
cdr3_aa: CASSLGGPYNEQFF
cdr3_nt: TGTGCCAGCAGCTTAGGCGGTCCCTACAATGAGCAGTTCTTC

clone_size: NA
j_call: TRBJ2-2
d_call: NA
v_call: TRBV27
cdr3_aa: CASRAWAVGTNTGELFF
cdr3_nt: TGTGCCAGCAGGGCATGGGCGGTCGGTACGAACACCGGGGAGCTGTTTTTT

clone_size: NA
j_call: TRBJ1-2
d_call: NA
v_call: TRBV5-6
cdr3_aa: CASSLGQYGYTF
cdr3_nt: TGTGCCAGCAGCTTGGGGCAGTATGGCTACACCTTC

clone_size: NA
j_call: TRBJ1-1
d_call: NA
v_call: TRBV5-6
cdr3_aa: CASSLDPGRNTEAFF
cdr3_nt: TGTGCCAGCAGCTTGGATCCAGGAAGGAACACTGAAGCTTTCTTT

clone_size: NA
j_call: TRBJ2-3
d_call: TRBD1
v_call: TRBV10-3
cdr3_aa: CAISRTGGTDTQYF
cdr3_nt: TGTGCCATCAGCAGGACAGGGGGCACAGATACGCAGTATTTT

clone_size: few
j_call: TRBJ2-5
d_call: TRBD2
v_call: TRBV15
cdr3_aa: CATSRETPGASGQETQYF
cdr3_nt: TGTGCCACCAGCAGAGAAACCCCTGGGGCTAGCGGACAAGAGACCCAGTACTTC

clone_size: NA
j_call: TRBJ2-5
d_call: NA
v_call: TRBV5-1
cdr3_aa: CASSFGGLETQYF
cdr3_nt: TGCGCCAGCAGCTTTGGGGGACTAGAGACCCAGTACTTC